Following are 13 T cell receptor beta chains from one sample sequenced in a study of cytomegalovirus exposure and HLA in healthy donors. PCR involved 60 Vbeta and 13 Jbeta primers. Profiled with immunoSEQ multiplex PCR; TCRdb holds only in-frame clones, not every one. Of 60,000 or so clones detected, 65% to 85% appear once; the ten largest clones hold approximately 2.4%. Material for sequencing was PBMCs. The receptor set was obtained from a female donor in good health and CMV-seronegative.

The chain links TRBV6-1 to TRBJ1-3; possibly TRBD1 for D (6 bases). Germline V gene data show CDR1 as MNHNS and CDR2 as SASEGT. Between the trimmed V and J ends, which lost 3 bases and 0 bases, there was a span of 9 bases. The CDR3 spans 15 residues. The CDR3 DNA is TGTGCCAGCAGTGACGGCAGGGGCTCTGGAAACACCATATATTTT. Translating gives CASSDGRGSGNTIYF.

The chain has TRBV19 and TRBJ1-5, with D possibly being TRBD1 (6 bases). CDR3 length: 14 residues. Trimming left V 8 bases short and J 4 bases short, with 15 bases between. Germline V gene data show CDR1 as LNHDA and CDR2 as SQIVND (reference sequence). The CDR3 loop is CASRDTSTNQPQHF. The CDR3 nucleotides read TGTGCCAGTCGGGACACTTCAACTAATCAGCCCCAGCATTTT. Looking up the rest from reference TRBV19 and TRBJ1-5 gives the full variable domain: DGGITQSPKYLFRKEGQNVTLSCEQNLNHDAMYWYRQDPGQGLRLIYYSQIVNDFQKGDIAEGYSVSREKKESFPLTVTSAQKNPTAFYLCASRDTSTNQPQHFGDGTRLSIL.

This sequence joins TRBV28 and TRBJ1-2; 7 bases line up with TRBD1. The CDR3 consists of 15 residues. The junction had 8 bases not matched to a gene; V was cut back by 4 bases and J by 3 bases. CDR1 and CDR2 (germline): MDHEN, SYDVKM. CDR3: CASSSNSGTDYGYTF. The CDR3 nucleotides are TGTGCCAGCAGTTCAAACTCCGGGACAGACTATGGCTACACCTTC.

This clone was seen a single time. This chain connects TRBV7-9 to TRBJ2-2; a possible D gene is TRBD1 (5 bases). Germline assignment: CDR1 SEHNR and CDR2 FQNEAQ (reference sequence). This CDR3 spans 14 amino acids. Trimming took 7 bases from V and 0 from J, leaving 9 bases between them. The CDR3 region has the DNA TGTGCCAGCACGACAGATACGAACACCGGGGAGCTGTTTTTT. It yields the protein CASTTDTNTGELFF.

The chain couples TRBV6-5 to TRBJ2-7, with TRBD2 matching over 8 bases. Germline CDR1 and CDR2: MNHEY and SVGAGI. CDR3 length: 13 residues. Trimming took 6 bases from V and 5 from J; bases not matched to a gene: 6. As DNA, the CDR3 is TGTGCCAGCAGCGCGGGGGGAAGCCACGAGCAGTACTTC. Translated, it gives CASSAGGSHEQYF.

The chain employs TRBV4-3 and TRBJ2-7; TRBD2 agrees at 12 bases. Germline CDR1 and CDR2: LGHNA and YSLEER. The CDR3 extends over 19 amino acids. Unmatched junction bases numbered 11, after V lost 0 bases and J lost 2 bases. This CDR3 is CASSQDWSGLAGGAYEQYF. The DNA for the CDR3 is TGCGCCAGCAGCCAAGATTGGTCGGGACTAGCGGGTGGAGCCTACGAGCAGTACTTC.

The chain carries TRBV7-9 and TRBJ2-1; 7 bases map to TRBD1. The V and J ends lost 4 bases and 6 bases, in that order; junction bases with no gene match: 0. The CDR3 length is 12 residues. CDR1 is SEHNR, CDR2 FQNEAQ, per germline (reference sequence). The CDR3 DNA is TGTGCCAGCAGCTGGGACAGCAATGAGCAGTTCTTC. This codes for CASSWDSNEQFF.

The chain is built from TRBV30 and TRBJ1-5; D is possibly TRBD1 (5 bases). V lost 0 bases and J 4 bases, leaving 7 bases between the germline ends. Germline CDR1 is GTSNPN and CDR2 is SVGIG (reference sequence). This CDR3 is 13 amino acids long. CDR3 DNA: TGTGCCTGGAGTGTGGGGGGGAATCAGCCCCAGCATTTT. Amino acid sequence: CAWSVGGNQPQHF. The full variable domain, its missing parts supplied by reference TRBV30 and TRBJ1-5, is SQTIHQWPATLVQPVGSPLSLECTVEGTSNPNLYWYRQAAGRGLQLLFYSVGIGQISSEVPQNLSASRPQDRQFILSSKKLLLSDSGFYLCAWSVGGNQPQHFGDGTRLSIL.

The table lists this clone with a count of one. The chain combines TRBV2 with TRBJ2-5, with D unresolved. The CDR3 covers 14 residues. Germline V CDR1 and CDR2: SNHLY, FYNNEI. Trimming stripped 8 bases from V and 11 bases from J, with 24 bases between. The CDR3 spells CASGKTLLGKEQYF. CDR3 DNA: TGTGCCAGCGGAAAGACGCTTCTAGGAAAAGAGCAGTACTTC.

The J gene is TRBJ2-5, the V gene TRBV28; 9 bases fit TRBD1. The V segment lost 5 bases and the J segment 5 bases; nucleotides outside the gene matches: 9. The CDR3 consists of 15 residues. Germline assignment: CDR1 MDHEN and CDR2 SYDVKM. The DNA of the CDR3 is TGTGCCAGCAGTCCCGGGACAGGGCCGGGGGAGACCCAGTACTTC. The encoded protein is CASSPGTGPGETQYF. Supplemented by reference TRBV28 and TRBJ2-5, the full variable domain reads DVKVTQSSRYLVKRTGEKVFLECVQDMDHENMFWYRQDPGLGLRLIYFSYDVKMKEKGDIPEGYSVSREKKERFSLILESASTNQTSMYLCASSPGTGPGETQYFGPGTRLLVL.

This clone turned up a few times. The chain carries TRBV19 and TRBJ2-7; tentatively, D is TRBD1 (6 bases). Germline V gene sequence: CDR1 LNHDA, CDR2 SQIVND (reference sequence). The CDR3 spans 15 residues. V was clipped by 1 base and J by 0 bases, with 10 bases between them. Here the CDR3 reads CASSIGTGFSYEQYF. The CDR3 bases are TGTGCCAGTAGTATAGGAACAGGGTTCTCCTACGAGCAGTACTTC.

This clone was detected a few times. V and J are TRBV5-1 and TRBJ2-3; 14 bases fit TRBD2. The CDR3 totals 15 residues. CDR1 SGHRS and CDR2 YFSETQ come from the germline V gene. Trimming cost V 4 bases and J 10 bases; bases outside gene matches: 8. CDR3 nucleotides: TGCGCCAGCAGCCCGACTAGCGGGGGGGCCCTCCCGCAGTATTTT. It encodes CASSPTSGGALPQYF.

This chain connects TRBV2 to TRBJ2-7; possibly TRBD1 for D (6 bases). V was cut by 4 bases and J by 3 bases, with 16 bases left in between. The CDR3 loop spans 15 amino acids. Germline V gives CDR1 SNHLY, CDR2 FYNNEI. The CDR3 DNA reads TGTGCCAGCAGTGCTACAGGGACGCGCGACTACGAGCAGTACTTC. It is translated as CASSATGTRDYEQYF.